These T cell receptor beta chains were read from a single sample in a study of cytomegalovirus exposure and HLA in healthy donors. Sequenced by immunoSEQ multiplex PCR; TCRdb stores in-frame clones only, minus some. The table has more than 100,000 clones, 60% to 85% seen once. Material: PBMCs. The receptors were gathered from a woman aged 40 to 50 in good health and CMV-seropositive. CDR3s include the opening cysteine and the closing phenylalanine or tryptophan. The order of the fields is CDR3 protein, CDR3 DNA, D gene, clone size, V gene, J gene. The D gene is left open where the match is weak. Clone size, where shown, is once, few, many, or a class for clones that have expanded.

CASSQIQGAGVHYYEQYF	TGTGCCAGCAGTCAAATACAGGGGGCGGGGGTACACTACTACGAGCAGTACTTC	TRBD1	-	TRBV14	TRBJ2-7
CAISFGQYTEAFF	TGTGCCATCAGCTTCGGACAGTACACTGAAGCTTTCTTT	-	-	TRBV10-3	TRBJ1-1
CASSLSGMGEKLFF	TGTGCCAGCAGCTTGTCGGGGATGGGTGAAAAACTGTTTTTT	-	-	TRBV5-5	TRBJ1-4
CASSLRSGGAQGTQYF	TGTGCCAGCAGCTTACGATCCGGGGGGGCACAGGGTACGCAGTATTTT	TRBD2	-	TRBV7-2	TRBJ2-3
CASSFLGEQYF	TGTGCCAGCAGTTTTCTCGGCGAGCAGTACTTC	-	once	TRBV27	TRBJ2-7
CASSRANQAYGYTF	TGTGCCAGCAGCCGTGCGAACCAGGCCTATGGCTACACCTTC	-	few	TRBV7-2	TRBJ1-2
CASSLAWGRGTNVLTF	TGTGCCAGCAGCTTGGCCTGGGGAAGAGGGACCAACGTCCTGACTTTC	-	few	TRBV5-6	TRBJ2-6
CASSLNRGEAFF	TGTGCCAGCAGCCTAAACAGGGGTGAAGCTTTCTTT	TRBD1	-	TRBV7-6	TRBJ1-1
CSAWGGQNTEAFF	TGCAGCGCCTGGGGGGGACAGAACACTGAAGCTTTCTTT	-	-	TRBV29-1	TRBJ1-1
CASSLVGPGWETQYF	TGCGCCAGCAGCTTGGTGGGTCCAGGGTGGGAGACCCAGTACTTC	-	-	TRBV5-1	TRBJ2-5